The clone carrying this TCR beta chain was picked up one time. This sample was included in a study of blood T cell repertoires in COVID-19. Study-wide background: Whether acute or convalescent, the COVID-19 samples came from the United States, Italy and Spain. T cells, B-cell-depleted T cells, or PBMCs provided the cDNA or gDNA that served as material.

The data were produced by immunoSEQ multiplex PCR, yet TCRdb's version contains in-frame clones alone and is incomplete. The top ten clones hold 19% of a sample with some 98,000 clones, roughly 80% of them seen once. The TCR originated in a human donor in a cohort sampled during active COVID-19. Sample: peripheral blood.

The CDR3 nucleotides are TGTGCCAGCAGCCAAGAAGGCGGGACCTCCTACGAGCAGTACTTC. Encoded protein: CASSQEGGTSYEQYF. This chain uses TRBV4-2 with TRBJ2-7; D possibly corresponds to TRBD2 (6 bases). The CDR3 sequence is 15 residues long. Trimming shortened V by 0 bases and J by 0 bases, and 9 bases separated the two germline ends. Germline V gene sequence: CDR1 LGHNA, CDR2 YNFKEQ.